Listed here is a single T cell receptor (beta chain). Random-hexamer reverse transcription was applied to about 0.5 to 1 ug RNA. TCRdb itself ran the immunoSEQ multiplex PCR reads through MiXCR, one entry per CDR3 protein. This table holds about 130,000 distinct CDR3 sequences, around 94% found once. In germline, CDR1 is MGHRA, CDR2 YSYEKL. The junction had 5 bases not matched to a gene; V was cut back by 3 bases and J by 2 bases. This CDR3 spans 17 amino acids. The data were taken from a study of CD8 T cells in Susac syndrome. Study context: When blood was collected, patients with Susac syndrome were therapy-naive, were taking corticosteroids, or were receiving intravenous immunoglobulin alone.

The clonotype comes from a human donor with Susac syndrome. The material sequenced was CD8+ T cells from PBMCs. The chain has TRBV4-1 and TRBJ2-3; TRBD2 aligns across 13 bases. CDR3 protein: CASSHPGLAGDTDTQYF. CDR3 sequence (DNA): TGCGCCAGCAGCCATCCCGGACTAGCGGGGGACACAGATACGCAGTATTTT.